The 8 T cell receptor beta chains given below trace back to one sample, sequenced in a study of blood T cell repertoires in COVID-19. TCRdb's copy holds only in-frame clones and misses some; the assay was immunoSEQ multiplex PCR. The repertoire has 270,000 or so clones, approximately 88% of them found once; the top ten carry 0.95% to 1.5%. The sample was PBMCs or T cells enriched from blood (not recorded which). The source is a woman aged 40 to 50 with acute COVID-19.

This chain connects TRBV13 to TRBJ2-1; D gene unclear. V shed 3 bases and J shed 3 bases, with 12 bases lying between them. Germline loops: CDR1 PRHDT, CDR2 FYEKMQ (reference sequence). The CDR3 extends over 15 amino acids. CDR3 nucleotides: TGTGCCAGCAGCTTGCGTTTCGCCCTCTACAATGAGCAGTTCTTC. It is translated as CASSLRFALYNEQFF.

For this clone: Different DNA sequences within this sample yield the same CDR3. This chain links TRBV24-1 with TRBJ2-1, with TRBD2 identical over 11 bases. Germline CDR1 reads KGHDR; CDR2 reads SFDVKD. V was clipped by 4 bases and J by 3 bases; unmatched bases: 4. This CDR3 spans 16 amino acids. The CDR3 bases are TGTGCCACCAGTGACCCCGGGACTAGCGGCTACAATGAGCAGTTCTTC. This gives the protein CATSDPGTSGYNEQFF.

In its sample, this clone was seen many times. This rearrangement joins TRBV11-3 to TRBJ2-7; D unresolved. Trimming took off 5 bases at V and 8 bases at J, with 7 bases between the two ends. The CDR3 loop spans 10 amino acids. Germline V lookup: CDR1 SGHNT, CDR2 YENEEA. This chain's CDR3 is CASSPGKQYV. The CDR3 region has the DNA TGTGCCAGCAGCCCAGGAAAGCAGTACGTC.

The J gene is TRBJ1-2, the V gene TRBV6-6; D is possibly TRBD1 (5 bases). CDR3 length: 13 residues. Germline V gives CDR1 MNHNY, CDR2 SVGAGI (reference sequence). Trimming shortened V by 0 bases and J by 6 bases, and 8 bases separated the two germline ends. Here the CDR3 reads CASSYSGGDGYTF. The CDR3 DNA reads as TGTGCCAGCAGTTACTCTGGAGGGGATGGCTACACCTTC.

This chain joins TRBV7-3 and TRBJ2-5; D is unclear. V was cut by 1 base and J by 3 bases, with 6 bases left in between. CDR1 SGHTA and CDR2 FQGTGA come from the germline V gene. The CDR3 has 13 amino acids. Here the CDR3 reads CASSLNQEETQYF. The CDR3 DNA follows: TGTGCCAGCAGCTTAAACCAGGAAGAGACCCAGTACTTC. The full variable domain, its missing parts supplied by reference TRBV7-3 and TRBJ2-5, is GAGVSQTPSNKVTEKGKYVELRCDPISGHTALYWYRQSLGQGPEFLIYFQGTGAADDSGLPNDRFFAVRPEGSVSTLKIQRTERGDSAVYLCASSLNQEETQYFGPGTRLLVL.

V and J are TRBV5-1 and TRBJ1-3, with D perhaps TRBD1 (5 bases). V shed 3 bases and J shed 2 bases, with 12 bases lying between them. The CDR3 runs to 15 residues. Germline-derived CDR1 and CDR2 are SGHRS and YFSETQ. The CDR3 DNA is TGCGCCAGCAGCTGGAATGACAGTCCTGGAAACACCATATATTTT. Translated: CASSWNDSPGNTIYF.

V and J are TRBV19 and TRBJ2-3; maybe TRBD2 (6 bases). The CDR3 is 18 residues long. Germline V lookup: CDR1 LNHDA, CDR2 SQIVND (reference sequence). Trimming removed 5 bases at V and 3 bases at J, with 24 bases between. DNA of the CDR3: TGTGCCAGTAGTCGTCACCGTCCATCACGGGAGCTGACAGATACGCAGTATTTT. Protein: CASSRHRPSRELTDTQYF.

In DNA form, the CDR3 reads TGTGCCAGCAGTTACTCGAGTTATAGCAATCAGCCCCAGCATTTT. Translating gives CASSYSSYSNQPQHF. The chain uses TRBV6-6 and TRBJ1-5; D not certain. V shed 0 bases and J shed 0 bases, with 6 bases lying between them. This CDR3 contains 15 residues. Germline V gene lookup returns CDR1 MNHNY and CDR2 SVGAGI (reference sequence).